The next 19 T cell receptor beta chains were all read from a single sample in a study of blood T cell repertoires in COVID-19. Only in-frame clones appear in the TCRdb table, and some are missing; sequencing was by immunoSEQ multiplex PCR. The sample lists some 260,000 clones; 75% to 90% were seen once. The specimen sequenced was PBMCs or T cells enriched from blood (not recorded which). The receptors here all came from a man aged 35-49 years who had recovered from COVID-19.

This clone has just one count. V usage is TRBV28 and J usage is TRBJ1-2, with a tentative D call TRBD1 (6 bases). Germline CDR1 MDHEN, CDR2 SYDVKM. This CDR3 is built from 15 residues. Trimming took 5 bases from V and 4 from J, leaving 17 bases between them. CDR3 bases: TGTGCCAGCAGTGCCTGGACAGAAGAGCGCTATGGCTACACCTTC. Its protein is CASSAWTEERYGYTF.

This clone came up once. The V call is TRBV9, the J call TRBJ2-7; 10 bases fit TRBD2. The germline gives CDR1 SGDLS, CDR2 YYNGEE. The J segment lost 1 base and the V segment lost 3 bases, leaving 7 bases of the junction unmatched. The CDR3 has 16 residues. CDR3 in amino acids: CASSGLAGGPSYEQYF. As DNA, the CDR3 is TGTGCCAGCAGCGGCTTAGCGGGGGGCCCTTCCTACGAGCAGTACTTC.

The chain links TRBV10-3 to TRBJ2-7, with TRBD1 matching over 11 bases. J lost 2 bases, V lost 7 bases, and 1 base had no gene match. CDR1 and CDR2 (germline): ENHRY, SYGVKD. This CDR3 has 13 amino acids. The CDR3 loop reads CAIKGQGAYEQYF. CDR3 nucleotide sequence: TGTGCCATCAAGGGACAGGGGGCCTACGAGCAGTACTTC.

The chain recombines TRBV7-3 with TRBJ2-3; TRBD2 matches at 15 bases. This CDR3 comprises 16 residues. The germline V gene has CDR1 SGHTA and CDR2 FQGTGA. The V and J ends lost 4 bases and 6 bases, in that order; junction bases with no gene match: 5. The CDR3 reads CASSSRTSGGADTQYF. The DNA of the CDR3 is TGTGCCAGCAGCTCAAGGACTAGCGGGGGGGCTGATACGCAGTATTTT.

The chain couples TRBV29-1 to TRBJ2-5; perhaps TRBD1 as D (6 bases). In germline, CDR1 is SQVTM, CDR2 ANQGSEA. V gave up 1 base and J gave up 2 bases, with 14 bases separating them. The CDR3 loop spans 15 amino acids. Here the CDR3 DNA reads TGCAGCGTTGAAGTCCCCACAGGGAATCAAGAGACCCAGTACTTC. Protein sequence: CSVEVPTGNQETQYF.

The V and J genes are TRBV5-1 and TRBJ2-7; 8 positions match TRBD1. The CDR3 covers 15 residues. CDR1 SGHRS and CDR2 YFSETQ come from the germline V gene. The ends lost 4 bases at V and 1 base at J; junction bases unmatched: 7. CDR3: CASSHRDRPSYEQYF. The CDR3, as DNA: TGCGCCAGCAGCCACCGGGACAGGCCATCCTACGAGCAGTACTTC.

The chain's CDR3 is CASSSTGQGTGELFF. The DNA of the CDR3 is TGCGCCAGCAGCTCTACAGGGCAGGGCACCGGGGAGCTGTTTTTT. The chain carries TRBV5-1 and TRBJ2-2; possible D gene TRBD1, 6 bases. Per germline, CDR1 SGHRS and CDR2 YFSETQ. Trimming left V 3 bases short and J 4 bases short, with 13 bases between. The CDR3 runs to 15 residues.

The chain employs TRBV30 and TRBJ1-1; the match to TRBD1 covers 9 bases. This CDR3 has 15 residues. Germline-derived CDR1 and CDR2 are GTSNPN and SVGIG (reference sequence). After removal of 0 bases from V and 5 bases from J, the junction contained 7 bases not matched to a gene. CDR3 residues: CAWSVRDRDPTEAFF. In nucleotides, the CDR3 is TGTGCCTGGAGTGTCCGGGACAGGGATCCAACTGAAGCTTTCTTT.

This chain joins TRBV28 and TRBJ2-7, with 7 bases identical to TRBD2. The trim removed 8 bases at V and 1 base at J, leaving 2 bases unmatched. There are 12 residues in the CDR3. CDR1 and CDR2 from the germline V gene are MDHEN and SYDVKM. CDR3 sequence reads: CASWGGSYEQYF. The CDR3 nucleotides read TGTGCCAGCTGGGGGGGATCCTACGAGCAGTACTTC.

The chain links TRBV18 to TRBJ1-1, with a possible D match to TRBD1 (5 bases). Germline CDR1 and CDR2: KGHSH and LQKENI. V was cut by 9 bases and J by 5 bases, with 19 bases left in between. This CDR3 has 14 residues. The CDR3 DNA reads as TGTGCCAGTATAAACAGGATTCTACGAACTGAAGCTTTCTTT. This encodes CASINRILRTEAFF.

V and J are TRBV7-9 and TRBJ1-3; no reliable D call. The germline V and J ends were trimmed by 2 bases and 0 bases, with 8 bases remaining between them. The length of the CDR3 is 15 residues. The V gene's germline CDR1 is SEHNR and CDR2 FQNEAQ (reference sequence). The CDR3 protein is CASSLIRSSGNTIYF. The CDR3 DNA reads TGTGCCAGCAGCTTAATCAGAAGCTCTGGAAACACCATATATTTT.

This clone was seen a handful of times. The chain carries TRBV28 and TRBJ1-5, with D possibly being TRBD1 (5 bases). Germline V lookup: CDR1 MDHEN, CDR2 SYDVKM. This CDR3 is built from 14 residues. Trimming removed 10 bases from V and 7 bases from J, with 20 bases in between. CDR3 nucleotide sequence: TGTGCCACCGCAGGTCTCCAGGGTACGCAGCCCCAGCATTTT. It yields the protein CATAGLQGTQPQHF.

This rearrangement joins TRBV6-6 to TRBJ2-2; the match to TRBD1 covers 7 bases. J gave up 4 bases and V 5 bases, and 7 bases lay outside the gene matches. Germline-derived CDR1 and CDR2 are MNHNY and SVGAGI (reference sequence). CDR3 length: 15 residues. CDR3 protein: CASSPRDRSTGELFF. In DNA, the CDR3 is TGTGCCAGCAGTCCGAGGGACAGAAGCACCGGGGAGCTGTTTTTT.

The rearrangement links TRBV9 to TRBJ1-3, with D maybe TRBD1 (5 bases). Germline V lookup: CDR1 SGDLS, CDR2 YYNGEE. The CDR3 extends over 13 amino acids. V lost 7 bases to trimming and J lost 0 bases, with 8 bases between them. CDR3 amino acids: CASRDSSGNTIYF. The CDR3 DNA reads as TGTGCCAGCCGAGACAGCTCTGGAAACACCATATATTTT.

This clone was counted between two and nine times. The rearrangement uses TRBV7-8 and TRBJ1-1, with D unclear. Trimming stripped 0 bases from V and 11 bases from J, with 7 bases between. The germline V gene has CDR1 SGHVS and CDR2 FQNEAQ. The CDR3 length is 11 residues. Here the CDR3 reads CASSLAARAFF. CDR3 nucleotides: TGTGCCAGCAGCTTAGCAGCACGGGCTTTCTTT. The full variable domain, its missing parts supplied by reference TRBV7-8 and TRBJ1-1, is GAGVSQSPRYKVAKRGQDVALRCDPISGHVSLFWYQQALGQGPEFLTYFQNEAQLDKSGLPSDRFFAERPEGSVSTLKIQRTQQEDSAVYLCASSLAARAFFGQGTRLTVV.

Here the CDR3 reads CASSEHGTGTGNTEAFF. The CDR3 DNA reads TGTGCCAGCAGTGAACACGGTACCGGGACAGGGAACACTGAAGCTTTCTTT. The chain recombines TRBV25-1 with TRBJ1-1; 8 positions agree with TRBD1. V lost 2 bases and J lost 1; bases outside the gene matches: 9. The germline CDR1 and CDR2 sequences are MGHDK and SYGVNS. The CDR3 loop spans 17 amino acids.

The gene calls are TRBV28 and TRBJ2-7; 7 bases are shared with TRBD1. The J segment lost 0 bases and the V segment lost 6 bases, leaving 2 bases of the junction unmatched. The CDR3 sequence is 13 residues long. Germline CDR1 reads MDHEN; CDR2 reads SYDVKM. The CDR3 coding sequence is TGTGCCAGCAGCTGGGACAGCTCCTACGAGCAGTACTTC. As protein: CASSWDSSYEQYF.

DNA of the CDR3: TGTGCCAGCAGTTACGGAGGACAGGAGATCTATGGCTACACCTTC. As protein: CASSYGGQEIYGYTF. V is TRBV6-5 and J is TRBJ1-2; 7 nucleotides line up with TRBD1. Germline CDR1 reads MNHEY; CDR2 reads SVGAGI. The CDR3 totals 15 residues. The V segment lost 2 bases and the J segment 4 bases; nucleotides outside the gene matches: 7.

The chain's CDR3 is CASSPPDRGLRNTEAFF. The CDR3 nucleotides are TGTGCCAGCTCACCACCCGACAGGGGGCTGAGAAACACTGAAGCTTTCTTT. J is TRBJ1-1 and V is TRBV18, with 10 bases fitting TRBD1. The V segment lost 0 bases and the J segment 2 bases; nucleotides outside the gene matches: 6. CDR3 length: 17 amino acids. Germline-derived CDR1 and CDR2 are KGHSH and LQKENI.